The 21 T cell receptor beta chains listed next were all sequenced from one sample in a study of CD8 T cells in ankylosing spondylitis. Whole-study results and caveats: Ankylosing spondylitis blood appeared to be characterized by a TCR beta motif of 7 to 9 highly homologous variants.

From the 5' RACE reads, TCRdb called clonotypes with MiXCR, one entry per CDR3 protein. The sample includes 400,000 or so distinct CDR3 sequences, 25% to 30% of them seen just once. The antigens these receptors bind are not known. Sequencing input: blood, either unsorted or a sorted T cell fraction (not recorded which). The receptor source for this set is a male donor with ankylosing spondylitis.

This clonotype has just one count. The V and J genes are TRBV5-1 and TRBJ2-7; 8 bases map to TRBD1. From germline, CDR1 is SGHRS and CDR2 YFSETQ. V lost 4 bases to trimming and J lost 1 base; unmatched junction nucleotides: 4. CDR3 length: 14 amino acids. In DNA, the CDR3 is TGCGCCAGCAGCCCTACAGGGGGGTCCTACGAGCAGTACTTC. It yields the protein CASSPTGGSYEQYF.

The rearrangement uses TRBV5-1 and TRBJ2-3, with D possibly TRBD1 on 5 matching bases. In germline, CDR1 is SGHRS, CDR2 YFSETQ. The V and J ends lost 0 bases and 3 bases respectively, with 14 bases between them. This CDR3 region has 16 residues. CDR3 residues: CASSLEGRIGTDTQYF. Here the CDR3 DNA reads TGCGCCAGCAGCTTGGAGGGGCGGATCGGAACAGATACGCAGTATTTT.

Only a few counts were recorded for this clonotype. The genes are TRBV10-3 and TRBJ1-3; TRBD1 is a possible D gene (5 bases). The CDR3 is made up of 14 amino acids. Germline V gives CDR1 ENHRY, CDR2 SYGVKD. V lost 5 bases and J lost 0, with 8 bases in between. The CDR3 here is CAISPGISGNTIYF. Here the CDR3 DNA reads TGTGCCATCAGTCCAGGGATCTCTGGAAACACCATATATTTT.

This clonotype came up once. The gene calls are TRBV7-2 and TRBJ2-1; possible D gene TRBD1, 5 bases. Trimming took off 7 bases at V and 3 bases at J, with 19 bases between the two ends. The CDR3 runs 16 residues. Germline V gene data show CDR1 as SGHTA and CDR2 as FQGNSA. For the CDR3, the DNA is TGTGCCAGCACCATATCAGGGTCGGGCATCTACAATGAGCAGTTCTTC. Translated, it gives CASTISGSGIYNEQFF.

The V call is TRBV20-1, the J call TRBJ1-5; D unresolved. Looked up from germline, CDR1 is DFQATT and CDR2 is SNEGSKA (reference sequence). The CDR3 totals 15 residues. Trimming pared 3 bases from V and 0 bases from J, leaving 12 bases between. The CDR3 is CSASGRPYSNQPQHF. CDR3 DNA sequence: TGCAGTGCTAGTGGCAGGCCCTATAGCAATCAGCCCCAGCATTTT.

The chain uses TRBV20-1 and TRBJ2-2, with TRBD2 identical over 11 bases. V dropped 1 base and J dropped 4; count of bases not matched to a gene: 11. CDR1 is DFQATT and CDR2 is SNEGSKA in the germline V gene (reference sequence). There are 18 residues in the CDR3. The CDR3 here is CSARAPTSGIRATGELFF. CDR3 coding DNA: TGCAGTGCTAGAGCTCCGACTAGCGGGATAAGGGCCACCGGGGAGCTGTTTTTT.

The gene calls are TRBV4-2 and TRBJ1-6; D uncertain. Germline CDR1 LGHNA, CDR2 YNFKEQ. The CDR3 is 17 amino acids. Trimming left V 0 bases short and J 0 bases short, with 9 bases between. The DNA of the CDR3 is TGTGCCAGCAGCCAAGAATGGGTTCGCTCCTATAATTCACCCCTCCACTTT. As protein: CASSQEWVRSYNSPLHF.

This chain uses TRBV30 with TRBJ1-2; 7 bases line up with TRBD1. Germline CDR1 reads GTSNPN; CDR2 reads SVGIG (reference sequence). The CDR3 contains 13 residues. V dropped 3 bases and J dropped 4; count of bases not matched to a gene: 5. The CDR3 DNA reads TGTGCCTGGAGAGTACAGGGGCCCTATGGCTACACCTTC. Residues: CAWRVQGPYGYTF.

The V call is TRBV2, the J call TRBJ1-4; 9 bases line up with TRBD1. The junction had 10 bases not matched to a gene; V was cut back by 3 bases and J by 8 bases. This CDR3 comprises 16 residues. Germline V gene data show CDR1 as SNHLY and CDR2 as FYNNEI. The CDR3 protein is CASSDFPGQGNEKLFF. Here the CDR3 DNA reads TGTGCCAGCAGTGACTTCCCGGGACAGGGTAACGAAAAACTGTTTTTT.

This clonotype was seen more than once but under ten times. The V call is TRBV5-1, the J call TRBJ2-3; 7 bases are a match to TRBD1. With V trimmed by 4 bases and J by 2 bases, 4 bases remained unmatched. Germline V gene sequence: CDR1 SGHRS, CDR2 YFSETQ. This CDR3 is 14 amino acids long. This chain's CDR3 is CASSQGQITDTQYF. DNA of the CDR3: TGCGCCAGCAGCCAGGGACAGATCACAGATACGCAGTATTTT.

A few counts support this clonotype. The J gene is TRBJ2-1, the V gene TRBV2; D gene uncertain. This CDR3 has 11 residues. CDR1 SNHLY and CDR2 FYNNEI come from the germline V gene. V lost 8 bases, J lost 9 bases, and 11 bases lay in between. Written as DNA, the CDR3 is TGTGCCAGCGAGAGAGGACGTGAGCAGTTCTTC. Translated, it gives CASERGREQFF.

The V gene is TRBV5-1, the J gene TRBJ2-1; 7 nucleotides line up with TRBD1. Trimming took 4 bases from V and 9 from J; bases not matched to a gene: 7. The CDR3 contains 13 residues. Germline lookup yields CDR1 SGHRS and CDR2 YFSETQ. The CDR3 DNA sequence: TGCGCCAGCAGCGAACAGGGGATGGGTGAGCAGTTCTTC. Amino acids: CASSEQGMGEQFF.

The chain uses TRBV11-2 and TRBJ2-5; D gene unclear. The CDR3 length is 15 residues. Germline V lookup: CDR1 SGHAT, CDR2 FQNNGV. The germline V and J ends were trimmed by 1 base and 6 bases, with 15 bases remaining between them. The CDR3 sequence is CASSLGLVLEQTQYF. The DNA of the CDR3 is TGTGCCAGCAGCTTAGGCCTAGTGCTAGAGCAGACCCAGTACTTC.

This clonotype was seen only a few times. CDR3 protein: CASSRTSVWNEQFF. The DNA of the CDR3 is TGTGCCAGCAGTCGGACTAGCGTCTGGAATGAGCAGTTCTTC. The chain carries TRBV6-2 or TRBV6-3 and TRBJ2-1, with 9 bases that match TRBD2. Per germline, CDR1 MNHEY and CDR2 SVGEGT. J gave up 7 bases and V 5 bases, and 6 bases lay outside the gene matches. The CDR3 sequence is 14 residues long.

In its sample, this clonotype was seen many times. This chain connects TRBV6-1 to TRBJ1-1; no clear D. Trimming shortened V by 3 bases and J by 2 bases, and 10 bases separated the two germline ends. The germline V gene encodes CDR1 MNHNS and CDR2 SASEGT. This CDR3 is built from 14 residues. CDR3 sequence reads: CASSDPMGNTEAFF. The CDR3 region has the DNA TGTGCCAGCAGTGACCCCATGGGAAACACTGAAGCTTTCTTT.

V is TRBV30 and J is TRBJ2-7; 8 bases match TRBD1. V was pared by 4 bases and J by 4 bases, with 3 bases of the junction left unmatched. The CDR3 extends over 12 amino acids. Germline V lookup: CDR1 GTSNPN, CDR2 SVGIG (reference sequence). The CDR3 loop reads CAWTGGGYEQYF. CDR3 bases: TGTGCCTGGACAGGGGGCGGGTACGAGCAGTACTTC.

The chain links TRBV7-2 to TRBJ1-5; 10 bases agree with TRBD1. The length of the CDR3 is 16 residues. The ends lost 4 bases at V and 5 bases at J; junction bases unmatched: 8. Germline-derived CDR1 and CDR2 are SGHTA and FQGNSA. The CDR3 loop reads CASSSRDRGGYQPQHF. The CDR3, as DNA: TGTGCCAGCAGCTCCCGGGACAGGGGTGGATATCAGCCCCAGCATTTT. Full variable domain (remainder filled in from reference TRBV7-2 and TRBJ1-5): GAGVSQSPSNKVTEKGKDVELRCDPISGHTALYWYRQSLGQGLEFLIYFQGNSAPDKSGLPSDRFSAERTGGSVSTLTIQRTQQEDSAVYLCASSSRDRGGYQPQHFGDGTRLSIL.

This clonotype showed up just a few times. This chain connects TRBV3-1 to TRBJ1-1, with a tentative D call TRBD1 (5 bases). The V end was cut by 0 bases, the J end by 5 bases, with 13 bases between. This CDR3 has 15 residues. Per germline, CDR1 LGHDT and CDR2 YNNKEL (reference sequence). The CDR3 loop reads CASSQDPGRGTEAFF. The CDR3 region has the DNA TGTGCCAGCAGCCAAGATCCAGGGCGGGGGACTGAAGCTTTCTTT.

This chain connects TRBV12-3 or TRBV12-4 to TRBJ1-6; D is uncertain. This CDR3 has 13 residues. Between the trimmed V and J ends, which lost 8 bases and 0 bases, there was a span of 5 bases. CDR3: CASVLSYNSPLHF. CDR3 bases: TGTGCCAGCGTCCTCTCCTATAATTCACCCCTCCACTTT.

V usage is TRBV28 and J usage is TRBJ2-6; TRBD1 matches at 10 bases. Germline trimming cut 5 bases from V and 4 bases from J; bases unmatched to any gene: 8. CDR1 is MDHEN and CDR2 is SYDVKM in the germline V gene. The length of the CDR3 is 17 residues. The CDR3 is CASSSPGQGTGANVLTF. The CDR3 nucleotides read TGTGCCAGCAGTAGCCCGGGACAGGGGACCGGGGCCAACGTCCTGACTTTC.

This clonotype has a handful of counts. The chain recombines TRBV20-1 with TRBJ2-3; perhaps TRBD2 as D (5 bases). V lost 2 bases, J lost 0 bases, and 27 bases lay in between. The CDR3 has 20 residues. The V gene's germline CDR1 is DFQATT and CDR2 SNEGSKA (reference sequence). Written as DNA, the CDR3 is TGCAGTGCTAGAAGGTTTCGGGTCAGCGGCCGATCCCAGAGCACAGATACGCAGTATTTT. It codes for CSARRFRVSGRSQSTDTQYF.